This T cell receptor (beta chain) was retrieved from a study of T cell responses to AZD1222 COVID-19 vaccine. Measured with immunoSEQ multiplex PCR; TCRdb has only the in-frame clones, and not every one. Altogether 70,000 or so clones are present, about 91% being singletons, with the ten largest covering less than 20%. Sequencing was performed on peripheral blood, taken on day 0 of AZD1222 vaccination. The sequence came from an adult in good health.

The CDR3: CASSSPRLAGGYEQYF. The CDR3 region has the DNA TGTGCCAGCAGCTCACCAAGACTAGCGGGGGGATACGAGCAGTACTTC. This chain links TRBV7-2 with TRBJ2-7; 13 nucleotides align to TRBD2. Germline-derived CDR1 and CDR2 are SGHTA and FQGNSA. V was pared by 4 bases and J by 4 bases, with 7 bases of the junction left unmatched. The CDR3 is 16 residues long.